The subject of this entry is one T cell receptor beta chain. The authors extracted RNA and reverse transcribed it into cDNA as the sequencing template. Sequencing used immunoSEQ multiplex PCR; TCRdb keeps in-frame clones, though not all of them. The sample comprises about 200,000 clones, less than 65% of which are singletons, and approximately 1% rests with the top ten. With 5 bases clipped from V and 7 bases from J, the junction kept 5 bases outside the gene matches. The CDR3 is 15 amino acids. The V gene's germline CDR1 is KGHSH and CDR2 LQKENI. The data were obtained in a study of CD8+ T cells in alopecia areata. Treatment given: oral pan-JAK inhibitor, 5-10 mg twice daily. Alopecia areata patients had lesional scalp punch biopsies and peripheral blood taken from them.

The chain recombines TRBV18 with TRBJ2-1; 13 bases match TRBD2. This clonotype originated in a human donor with alopecia areata. The material sequenced was CD4+ T cells sorted from blood, taken at week 24, from a patient treated with tofacitinib. CDR3 DNA: TGTGCCAGCTCAACTCCGGGACTAGCGGGAAATGAGCAGTTCTTC. Translation gives CASSTPGLAGNEQFF.